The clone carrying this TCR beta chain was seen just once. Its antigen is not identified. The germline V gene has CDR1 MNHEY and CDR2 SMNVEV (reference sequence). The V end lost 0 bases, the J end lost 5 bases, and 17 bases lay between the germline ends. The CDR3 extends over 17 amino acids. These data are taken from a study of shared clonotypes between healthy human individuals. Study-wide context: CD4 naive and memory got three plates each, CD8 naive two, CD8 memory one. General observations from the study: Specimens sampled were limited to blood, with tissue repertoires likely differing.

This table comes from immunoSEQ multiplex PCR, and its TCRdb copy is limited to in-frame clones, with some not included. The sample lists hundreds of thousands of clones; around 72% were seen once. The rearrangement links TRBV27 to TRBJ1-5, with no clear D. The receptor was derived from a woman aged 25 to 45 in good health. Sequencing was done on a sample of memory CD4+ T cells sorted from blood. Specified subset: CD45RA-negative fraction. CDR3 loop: CASSLSPGGRADQPQHF. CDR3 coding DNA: TGTGCCAGCAGTTTATCACCGGGAGGAAGAGCGGATCAGCCCCAGCATTTT.